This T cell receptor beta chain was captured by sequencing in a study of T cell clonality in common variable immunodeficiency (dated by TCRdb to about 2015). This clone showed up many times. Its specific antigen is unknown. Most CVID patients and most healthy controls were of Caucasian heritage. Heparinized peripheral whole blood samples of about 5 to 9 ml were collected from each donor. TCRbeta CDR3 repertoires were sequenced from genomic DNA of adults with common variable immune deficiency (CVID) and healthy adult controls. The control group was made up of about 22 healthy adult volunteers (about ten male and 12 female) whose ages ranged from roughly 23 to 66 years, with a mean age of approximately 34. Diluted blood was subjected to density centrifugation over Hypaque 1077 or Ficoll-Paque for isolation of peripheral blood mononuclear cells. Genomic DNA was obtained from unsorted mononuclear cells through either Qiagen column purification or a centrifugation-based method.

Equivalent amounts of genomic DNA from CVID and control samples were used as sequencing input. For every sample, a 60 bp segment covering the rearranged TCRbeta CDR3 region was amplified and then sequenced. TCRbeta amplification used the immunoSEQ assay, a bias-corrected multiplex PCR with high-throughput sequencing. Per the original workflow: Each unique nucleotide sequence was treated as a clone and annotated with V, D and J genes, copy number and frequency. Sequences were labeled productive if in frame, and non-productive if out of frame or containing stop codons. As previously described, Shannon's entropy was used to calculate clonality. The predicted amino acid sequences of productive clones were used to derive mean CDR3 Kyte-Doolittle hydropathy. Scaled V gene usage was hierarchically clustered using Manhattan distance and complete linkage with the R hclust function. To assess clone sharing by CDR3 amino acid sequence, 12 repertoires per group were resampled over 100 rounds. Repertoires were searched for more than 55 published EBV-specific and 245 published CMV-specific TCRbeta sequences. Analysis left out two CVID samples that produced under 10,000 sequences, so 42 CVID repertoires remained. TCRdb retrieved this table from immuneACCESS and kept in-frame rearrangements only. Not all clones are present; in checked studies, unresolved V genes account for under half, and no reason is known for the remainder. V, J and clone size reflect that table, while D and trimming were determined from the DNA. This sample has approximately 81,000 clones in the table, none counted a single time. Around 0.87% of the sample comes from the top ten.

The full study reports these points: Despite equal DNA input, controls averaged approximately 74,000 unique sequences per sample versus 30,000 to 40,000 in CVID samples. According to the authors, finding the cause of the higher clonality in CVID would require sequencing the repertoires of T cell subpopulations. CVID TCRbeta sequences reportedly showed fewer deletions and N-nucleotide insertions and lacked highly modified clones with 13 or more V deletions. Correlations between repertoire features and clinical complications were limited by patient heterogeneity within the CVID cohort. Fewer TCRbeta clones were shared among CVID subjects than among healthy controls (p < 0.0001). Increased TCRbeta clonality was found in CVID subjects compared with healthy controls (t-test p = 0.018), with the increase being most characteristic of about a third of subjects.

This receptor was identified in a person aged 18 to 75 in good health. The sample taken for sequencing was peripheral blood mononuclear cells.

The CDR3 DNA, read in part, is TGTGCCAGCAGCGCAACAGCTTACAATGAG. This yields the protein CASSATAYNE. From start to end, the CDR3 is CASSATAYNEQFF. The sequence joins TRBV11-3 to TRBJ2-1; the D gene is unclear. Sequencing ends 3 residues short of the CDR3 end; the germline J gene provides the rest. The CDR3 sequence holds 13 residues, the cysteine and phenylalanine included. The DNA covers only part of the CDR3, 30 bases in frame from base 1. V is pared back by 5 bases and J by 4 bases, with 9 bases lying between the germline termini. Looking up the germline V gene yields CDR1 SGHNT and CDR2 YENEEA.